This entry lists 18 T cell receptor beta chains sequenced from one sample in a study of T cells in Graves' hyperthyroidism and ophthalmopathy. There were TCR beta CDR3 regions amplified from RNA transcripts. First-round RT-PCR with HTBI primers amplified the TCR CDR3 region. From the multiplex PCR reads, TCRdb called clonotypes with MiXCR, one entry per CDR3 protein. The sample has fewer than 550,000 distinct CDR3 sequences; around 16% are singletons. The sample comprised blood. The receptors here all came from a woman younger than 30 with Graves' hyperthyroidism.

This clonotype was observed a handful of times. The gene calls are TRBV19 and TRBJ1-5; D is undetermined. The ends were cut back, 6 bases at V and 9 bases at J, with 18 bases in the middle. The germline gives CDR1 LNHDA, CDR2 SQIVND (reference sequence). The CDR3 has 14 amino acids. CDR3 protein: CASRDFEAFGPQHF. CDR3 DNA sequence: TGTGCCAGTAGGGACTTTGAGGCCTTTGGGCCCCAGCATTTT.

The rearrangement joins TRBV24-1 to TRBJ1-2; perhaps TRBD1 as D (6 bases). Germline CDR1 is KGHDR and CDR2 is SFDVKD. This CDR3 is built from 14 residues. V gave up 4 bases and J gave up 8 bases, with 16 bases separating them. CDR3 protein: CATSDFGQSWGYTF. The CDR3 DNA is TGTGCCACCAGTGACTTTGGACAGAGTTGGGGCTACACCTTC.

This clonotype turned up a few times. The rearrangement uses TRBV4-2 and TRBJ2-5; tentatively, D is TRBD2 (6 bases). The V gene's germline CDR1 is LGHNA and CDR2 YNFKEQ. There are 16 residues in the CDR3. V lost 4 bases to trimming and J lost 5 bases, with 20 bases between them. DNA for the CDR3: TGTGCCAGCAGCCCGGGTGAGGGCGGGGTAGGGGAGACCCAGTACTTC. It yields the protein CASSPGEGGVGETQYF.

The chain couples TRBV7-8 to TRBJ2-2; 9 bases map to TRBD2. This CDR3 is built from 14 residues. With V trimmed by 2 bases and J by 5 bases, 0 bases remained unmatched. CDR1 and CDR2 from the germline V gene are SGHVS and FQNEAQ. DNA for the CDR3: TGTGCCAGCAGCTTACTAGCGGGAACCGGGGAGCTGTTTTTT. Amino acids: CASSLLAGTGELFF.

The table lists this clonotype with many counts. V and J are TRBV7-9 and TRBJ2-1; maybe TRBD1 (10 bases). Germline V gene sequence: CDR1 SEHNR, CDR2 FQNEAQ (reference sequence). V shed 3 bases and J shed 8 bases, with 17 bases lying between them. CDR3 length: 15 amino acids. This chain's CDR3 is CASSFSSGTGDEQFF. CDR3 in DNA: TGTGCCAGCAGCTTCTCTAGCGGGACAGGGGATGAGCAGTTCTTC.

Many counts were recorded for this clonotype. V and J are TRBV7-2 and TRBJ2-3; TRBD2 matches 9 bases. The CDR3 runs 18 residues. CDR1 is SGHTA, CDR2 FQGNSA, per germline. V trimming: 4 bases; J trimming: 2 bases; junction bases outside the gene matches: 13. The CDR3, as DNA: TGTGCCAGCAGCTCCTCCACCGGGGCGGGGGGGATCACAGATACGCAGTATTTT. It yields the protein CASSSSTGAGGITDTQYF.

At least ten counts were recorded for this clonotype. This chain connects TRBV11-2 to TRBJ1-2, with TRBD1 identical over 7 bases. The trim removed 5 bases at V and 5 bases at J, leaving 5 bases unmatched. Germline V gene sequence: CDR1 SGHAT, CDR2 FQNNGV. The length of the CDR3 is 13 residues. CDR3 residues: CASSPTGDYGYTF. CDR3 bases: TGTGCCAGCAGCCCCACAGGGGATTATGGCTACACCTTC.

This clonotype was picked up many times. The gene calls are TRBV3-1 and TRBJ2-2, with D perhaps TRBD2 (5 bases). This CDR3 has 15 residues. Trimming pared 0 bases from V and 5 bases from J, leaving 10 bases between. Looked up from germline, CDR1 is LGHDT and CDR2 is YNNKEL (reference sequence). The DNA for the CDR3 is TGTGCCAGCAGCCAAGATAGCGTGAGAACCGGGGAGCTGTTTTTT. Translating it yields CASSQDSVRTGELFF.

Notes on this clonotype: A clone one base away is much larger, so this may be a read error. V is TRBV29-1 and J is TRBJ2-2; D not resolved. Trimming shortened V by 7 bases and J by 4 bases, and 13 bases separated the two germline ends. The CDR3 totals 13 residues. CDR1 and CDR2 (germline): SQVTM, ANQGSEA. The CDR3 nucleotides are TGCAGCGGAACGACGGATTGCACCGGGGAGCTGTTTTTT. It yields the protein CSGTTDCTGELFF.

This clonotype showed up many times. V gene TRBV7-9 combines with J gene TRBJ1-2, with TRBD1 matching 8 bases. Per germline, CDR1 SEHNR and CDR2 FQNEAQ (reference sequence). The CDR3 sequence is 15 residues long. V dropped 5 bases and J dropped 2; count of bases not matched to a gene: 7. The CDR3 spells CASSPGDRINYGYTF. The CDR3 DNA reads TGTGCCAGCAGCCCCGGGGACAGGATAAACTATGGCTACACCTTC.

Comment on this clonotype: A much larger clone is a single base away; this may be a read error. This chain links TRBV20-1 with TRBJ2-1; 7 bases map to TRBD2. The ends lost 5 bases at V and 9 bases at J; junction bases unmatched: 16. The germline CDR1 and CDR2 sequences are DFQATT and SNEGSKA (reference sequence). There are 15 residues in the CDR3. The CDR3 DNA follows: TGCAGTGCTCCCGGAAGGAGAGCGGGGTACGCTGAGCAGTTCTTC. Amino acids: CSAPGRRAGYAEQFF.

Note on this clonotype: This could be a read error, since a much larger clone is one nucleotide away. The chain employs TRBV15 and TRBJ2-2; 10 positions agree with TRBD2. The CDR3 extends over 15 amino acids. CDR1 and CDR2 (germline): LNHNV, YYDKDF (reference sequence). CDR3 residues: CATSPGTSDTGEPFF. In DNA form, the CDR3 reads TGTGCCACCAGCCCCGGGACTAGCGACACCGGGGAGCCGTTTTTT.

At least ten counts were recorded for this clonotype. This chain uses TRBV30 with TRBJ1-2; 9 bases agree with TRBD1. The V segment lost 2 bases and the J segment 7 bases; nucleotides outside the gene matches: 8. The CDR3 loop spans 14 amino acids. Looked up from germline, CDR1 is GTSNPN and CDR2 is SVGIG (reference sequence). CDR3 protein: CAWSTQGAIGGYTF. The CDR3 DNA is TGTGCCTGGAGTACACAGGGGGCGATCGGTGGCTACACCTTC.

This clonotype was found a few times. CDR3 loop: CASSQAGPGYNEQFF. DNA of the CDR3: TGTGCCAGCAGCCAGGCCGGGCCAGGGTACAATGAGCAGTTCTTC. The J gene is TRBJ2-1, the V gene TRBV27; tentatively, D is TRBD1 (5 bases). Trimming cost V 6 bases and J 4 bases, with 16 bases left between them. The CDR3 length is 15 residues. Germline loops: CDR1 MNHEY, CDR2 SMNVEV (reference sequence).

J is TRBJ2-7 and V is TRBV6-1, with no clear D. The CDR3 is 16 residues long. CDR1 and CDR2 (germline): MNHNS, SASEGT. V dropped 0 bases and J dropped 0 bases, with 12 bases sitting between them. This CDR3 reads CASSEAMSGPSYEQYF. The CDR3 DNA is TGTGCCAGCAGTGAAGCGATGTCAGGACCCTCCTACGAGCAGTACTTC.

This clonotype was found many times. This chain links TRBV5-1 with TRBJ2-1; maybe TRBD2 (5 bases). Trimming took 2 bases from V and 8 from J, leaving 17 bases between them. The CDR3 is 15 amino acids. The germline V gene encodes CDR1 SGHRS and CDR2 YFSETQ. As DNA, the CDR3 is TGCGCCAGCAGCTTCGTCGCGGGTAGAGGTGATGAGCAGTTCTTC. Its protein is CASSFVAGRGDEQFF. Filled out from reference TRBV5-1 and TRBJ2-1, the complete variable domain reads KAGVTQTPRYLIKTRGQQVTLSCSPISGHRSVSWYQQTPGQGLQFLFEYFSETQRNKGNFPGRFSGRQFSNSRSEMNVSTLELGDSALYLCASSFVAGRGDEQFFGPGTRLTVL.

This chain joins TRBV6-2 or TRBV6-3 and TRBJ2-7; the D call may be TRBD1 or TRBD2 (5 bases each). The germline gives CDR1 MNHEY, CDR2 SVGEGT. This CDR3 comprises 14 residues. V shed 10 bases and J shed 6 bases, with 22 bases lying between them. The chain's CDR3 is CATSIGDPGLEQYF. The CDR3 DNA follows: TGTGCCACCTCAATCGGGGACCCAGGTCTCGAGCAGTACTTC.

This clonotype appeared many times. The rearrangement joins TRBV3-1 to TRBJ1-4; D uncertain. V shed 0 bases and J shed 10 bases, with 6 bases lying between them. The CDR3 has 12 residues. Per germline, CDR1 LGHDT and CDR2 YNNKEL (reference sequence). In DNA form, the CDR3 reads TGTGCCAGCAGCCAAGAGGCAGGAAAACTGTTTTTT. It encodes CASSQEAGKLFF.